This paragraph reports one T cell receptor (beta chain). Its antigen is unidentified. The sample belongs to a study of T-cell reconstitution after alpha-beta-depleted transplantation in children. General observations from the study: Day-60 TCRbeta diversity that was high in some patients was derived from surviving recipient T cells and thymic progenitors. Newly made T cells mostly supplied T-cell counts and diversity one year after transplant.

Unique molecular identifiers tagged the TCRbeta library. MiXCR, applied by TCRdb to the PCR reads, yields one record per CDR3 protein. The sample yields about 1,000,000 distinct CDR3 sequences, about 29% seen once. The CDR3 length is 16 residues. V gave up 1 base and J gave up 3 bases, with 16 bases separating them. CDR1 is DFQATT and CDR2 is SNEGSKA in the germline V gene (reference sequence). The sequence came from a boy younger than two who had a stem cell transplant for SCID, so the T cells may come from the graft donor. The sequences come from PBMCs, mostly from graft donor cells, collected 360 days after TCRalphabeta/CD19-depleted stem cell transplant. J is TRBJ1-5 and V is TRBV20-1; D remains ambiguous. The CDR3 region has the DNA TGCAGTGCTAGAGCCCCTCCTGGCGTCCCCAATCAGCCCCAGCATTTT. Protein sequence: CSARAPPGVPNQPQHF.